The 23 T cell receptor beta chains below come from one sample, sequenced in a study of shared clonotypes between healthy human individuals (dated by TCRdb to about 2020). Library preparation used the immunoSEQ multiplex PCR assay. The table was pulled from immuneACCESS by TCRdb, which kept in-frame rearrangements only. Such tables lose some clones; where checked, under half of the loss comes from unresolved V genes, and the rest has no known cause. Present in this sample are nearly 1 million clones, 60% to 85% of which were seen just once. Of the sample, approximately 1.5% is held by the ten largest clones. Input material: memory CD4+ T cells sorted from blood. The sample's cell subset or site label, decoded: CD45RA-negative fraction. The receptors here all came from a man between 18 and 29 years old in good health.

The DNA of the CDR3 is TGCGCCAGCAGCCTCTCTGGGGGACAGAGTGAAAAACTGTTTTTT. This translates into CASSLSGGQSEKLFF. V and J are TRBV4-1 and TRBJ1-4; TRBD1 matches 7 bases. CDR1 and CDR2 (germline): MGHRA, YSYEKL. The length of the CDR3 is 15 residues. V lost 4 bases, J lost 7 bases, and 9 bases stayed unmatched.

This clone was seen a single time. This sequence joins TRBV7-2 and TRBJ2-7; TRBD2 might be the D (5 bases). V was cut by 5 bases and J by 4 bases, with 15 bases left in between. Per germline, CDR1 SGHTA and CDR2 FQGNSA. The CDR3 is 14 amino acids. CDR3 sequence reads: CASSPQTTGYEQYF. The CDR3 region has the DNA TGTGCCAGCAGCCCCCAGACTACGGGGTACGAGCAGTACTTC.

A word on this clone: Other DNA sequences from this sample encode an identical CDR3 as well. The rearrangement uses TRBV5-6 and TRBJ1-5, with 7 bases lining up with TRBD1. The CDR3 length is 14 residues. V trimming: 1 base; J trimming: 4 bases; junction bases outside the gene matches: 2. Germline CDR1 reads SGHDT; CDR2 reads YYEEEE. This chain's CDR3 is CASSLTGVNQPQHF. DNA of the CDR3: TGTGCCAGCAGCTTGACAGGGGTAAATCAGCCCCAGCATTTT.

This rearrangement joins TRBV4-3 to TRBJ1-1; no definite D call. Germline V gene sequence: CDR1 LGHNA, CDR2 YSLEER. The CDR3 sequence is 19 residues long. Trimming took 0 bases from V and 2 from J, leaving 22 bases between them. CDR3 protein: CASSQDRSGVLALNTEAFF. The CDR3 bases are TGCGCCAGCAGCCAAGATCGTTCGGGTGTACTCGCCCTCAACACTGAAGCTTTCTTT.

The gene calls are TRBV19 and TRBJ1-1, with TRBD1 matching over 8 bases. This CDR3 comprises 15 residues. The germline V gene encodes CDR1 LNHDA and CDR2 SQIVND (reference sequence). V dropped 5 bases and J dropped 2; count of bases not matched to a gene: 7. The CDR3 reads CASSAKDRANTEAFF. The CDR3 DNA sequence: TGTGCCAGTAGTGCAAAGGACAGGGCAAACACTGAAGCTTTCTTT. The full variable domain, in which reference TRBV19 and TRBJ1-1 provide the parts outside the CDR3, is DGGITQSPKYLFRKEGQNVTLSCEQNLNHDAMYWYRQDPGQGLRLIYYSQIVNDFQKGDIAEGYSVSREKKESFPLTVTSAQKNPTAFYLCASSAKDRANTEAFFGQGTRLTVV.

The genes are TRBV5-1 and TRBJ2-5, with a weak D call TRBD2 (7 bases). CDR3 length: 15 residues. Germline V gives CDR1 SGHRS, CDR2 YFSETQ. V dropped 2 bases and J dropped 2 bases, with 13 bases sitting between them. CDR3 loop: CASSFSGGQQETQYF. The CDR3 DNA reads as TGCGCCAGCAGCTTTTCGGGGGGACAACAAGAGACCCAGTACTTC.

This chain joins TRBV9 and TRBJ1-6, with TRBD1 matching over 9 bases. Trimming removed 3 bases from V and 6 bases from J; junction bases left unmatched: 10. CDR3 size: 17 residues. Germline loops: CDR1 SGDLS, CDR2 YYNGEE. The CDR3 sequence is CASSADYGTGRNSPLHF. The CDR3 DNA reads as TGTGCCAGCAGCGCGGACTACGGGACAGGGCGTAATTCACCCCTCCACTTT.

The V and J genes are TRBV7-2 and TRBJ2-7; weak D call: TRBD2 (5 bases). V was shortened by 5 bases and J by 6 bases, with 20 bases between the two germline ends. The germline gives CDR1 SGHTA, CDR2 FQGNSA. The CDR3 extends over 15 amino acids. This CDR3 is CASSRSGRTAGEQYF. CDR3 DNA sequence: TGTGCCAGCAGCCGCTCCGGGCGCACCGCGGGCGAGCAGTACTTC.

The V and J genes are TRBV7-2 and TRBJ2-7, with 11 bases matching TRBD2. V was clipped by 5 bases and J by 4 bases; unmatched bases: 7. Germline V lookup: CDR1 SGHTA, CDR2 FQGNSA. CDR3 length: 15 amino acids. The CDR3 sequence is CASSVSSGGSYEQYF. CDR3 DNA: TGTGCCAGCAGCGTCTCTAGCGGGGGGTCGTACGAGCAGTACTTC.

V and J are TRBV9 and TRBJ2-3; 8 bases map to TRBD1. Trimming took 3 bases from V and 3 from J; bases not matched to a gene: 3. CDR1 SGDLS and CDR2 YYNGEE come from the germline V gene. The CDR3 totals 14 residues. Written as DNA, the CDR3 is TGTGCCAGCAGCGCCAGGGGGCGGACAGATACGCAGTATTTT. Translating gives CASSARGRTDTQYF.

Only a few counts were recorded for this clone. This same CDR3 is encoded by further DNA sequences in the sample. This sequence joins TRBV6-5 and TRBJ1-1, with D hard to call. The CDR3 is 13 residues long. The V gene lost 4 bases and the J gene lost 5 bases, with 11 bases spanning the gap. CDR1 is MNHEY and CDR2 is SVGAGI in the germline V gene. The CDR3 DNA is TGTGCCAGCAGTTCGGGAGGGCGAACTGAAGCTTTCTTT. Translating gives CASSSGGRTEAFF.

The rearrangement links TRBV27 to TRBJ1-6; D not resolved. Germline CDR1 reads MNHEY; CDR2 reads SMNVEV (reference sequence). V dropped 6 bases and J dropped 0 bases, with 9 bases sitting between them. This CDR3 is built from 15 residues. As DNA, the CDR3 is TGTGCCAGCAGACGGCCGAGCTCCTATAATTCACCCCTCCACTTT. Amino acid sequence: CASRRPSSYNSPLHF.

Comment on this clone: Other DNA sequences in this sample translate to the same CDR3. The chain employs TRBV7-9 and TRBJ2-3; 8 bases agree with TRBD2. The length of the CDR3 is 15 residues. Germline V gene data show CDR1 as SEHNR and CDR2 as FQNEAQ (reference sequence). V was pared by 2 bases and J by 2 bases, with 3 bases of the junction left unmatched. The CDR3 is CASSLTSGPTDTQYF. The CDR3, as DNA: TGTGCCAGCAGCTTAACTAGCGGACCCACAGATACGCAGTATTTT.

This sequence joins TRBV4-3 and TRBJ1-1; D unresolved. The CDR3 is 12 residues long. From germline, CDR1 is LGHNA and CDR2 YSLEER. V shed 3 bases and J shed 2 bases, with 4 bases lying between them. The CDR3 coding sequence is TGCGCCAGCAGCCACAGAAACACTGAAGCTTTCTTT. This gives the protein CASSHRNTEAFF.

This clone was seen a few times. The genes are TRBV2 and TRBJ1-2; 7 bases match TRBD1. The CDR3 loop spans 13 amino acids. The V gene end was trimmed by 6 bases and the J gene end by 4 bases; junction bases not matched to a gene: 5. Germline CDR1 is SNHLY and CDR2 is FYNNEI. The CDR3 sequence: CASRTGTVYGYTF. The CDR3 nucleotides read TGTGCCAGCAGAACAGGGACAGTCTATGGCTACACCTTC.

In this sample, this clone turned up once. Different DNA sequences within this sample yield the same CDR3. V usage is TRBV19 and J usage is TRBJ2-3, with 10 bases aligning to TRBD2. The CDR3 is made up of 13 amino acids. From germline, CDR1 is LNHDA and CDR2 SQIVND (reference sequence). V trimming: 6 bases; J trimming: 4 bases; junction bases outside the gene matches: 1. CDR3 sequence reads: CASRSGGADTQYF. The CDR3 coding sequence is TGTGCCAGTAGGAGCGGGGGGGCAGATACGCAGTATTTT.

This clone was found a few times. V is TRBV2 and J is TRBJ2-7, with D unresolved. CDR1 SNHLY and CDR2 FYNNEI come from the germline V gene. CDR3 length equals 13 residues. The V gene lost 8 bases and the J gene lost 1 base, with 12 bases spanning the gap. CDR3 sequence (DNA): TGTGCCAGCTTGGCGGATACTTCCTACGAGCAGTACTTC. It specifies CASLADTSYEQYF.

This clone has just a few counts. This rearrangement joins TRBV19 to TRBJ1-5; TRBD1 matches 9 bases. V was clipped by 7 bases and J by 7 bases; unmatched bases: 8. This CDR3 has 14 residues. Looked up from germline, CDR1 is LNHDA and CDR2 is SQIVND (reference sequence). CDR3 loop: CASKGWTGDQPQHF. The CDR3 bases are TGTGCCAGTAAAGGTTGGACAGGGGACCAGCCCCAGCATTTT.

This clone was seen only a few times. CDR3 in amino acids: CSARDIAGAFF. The CDR3 DNA sequence: TGCAGTGCTAGGGACATTGCTGGGGCTTTCTTT. The gene calls are TRBV20-1 and TRBJ1-1; D is possibly TRBD1 (5 bases). V was pared by 3 bases and J by 11 bases, with 13 bases between. The CDR3 consists of 11 residues. In germline, CDR1 is DFQATT, CDR2 SNEGSKA (reference sequence).

Comment on this clone: This sample also contains other DNA sequences that code for the same CDR3. V usage is TRBV10-3 and J usage is TRBJ2-7; 7 nucleotides match TRBD2. Trimming removed 3 bases from V and 3 bases from J; junction bases left unmatched: 5. The CDR3 covers 14 residues. The V gene's germline CDR1 is ENHRY and CDR2 SYGVKD. CDR3 in amino acids: CAISESGLGYEQYF. The CDR3 region has the DNA TGTGCCATCAGTGAATCCGGACTAGGCTACGAGCAGTACTTC.

Worth noting for this clone: It may be a read error: a sequence one base away is much more abundant. The chain carries TRBV6-1 and TRBJ2-7; 7 nucleotides agree with TRBD1. Germline CDR1 MNHNS, CDR2 SASEGT. J was trimmed by 0 bases and V by 6 bases; bases with no gene match: 5. The CDR3 sequence is 14 residues long. The DNA of the CDR3 is TGTGCCAGCAGGATGACAGGGAGCTCCTACGAGCAGTACTTC. This sequence encodes CASRMTGSSYEQYF.

The J gene is TRBJ1-2, the V gene TRBV1; TRBD1, the table's D call, lacks a check against the DNA. TRBV1 is noted as a pseudogene. This CDR3 has 18 amino acids. CDR3 sequence: CTSSQDTGTGGAGYGYTF. For the CDR3, the DNA is TGCACCAGCAGCCAGGACACCGGGACAGGGGGCGCGGGGTATGGCTACACCTTC.

The chain employs TRBV6-5 and TRBJ2-7, with 7 positions matching TRBD2. The CDR3 loop spans 14 amino acids. Trimming took 2 bases from V and 5 from J; bases not matched to a gene: 6. The germline V gene encodes CDR1 MNHEY and CDR2 SVGAGI. The CDR3: CASSYNGGYHEQYF. DNA for the CDR3: TGTGCCAGCAGTTACAACGGGGGGTATCACGAGCAGTACTTC.